Each of the 31 T cell receptor beta chains below was sequenced from the same sample in a study of early T cells in non-severe SARS-CoV-2 infection. TCRdb reprocessed the 5' RACE reads with MiXCR, giving one entry per CDR3 protein. The profile covers tens of thousands of distinct CDR3 sequences, with 9% to 15% appearing a single time and 16% taken by the ten largest. Sequencing input: whole blood. The source of these receptors is an adult who was a healthcare worker with PCR-confirmed SARS-CoV-2 infection or an uninfected control (not recorded which).

This chain links TRBV19 with TRBJ1-6; D ambiguous. This CDR3 has 14 amino acids. Trimming removed 5 bases at V and 6 bases at J, with 11 bases between. Germline V gene lookup returns CDR1 LNHDA and CDR2 SQIVND (reference sequence). CDR3 protein: CASSVRLGNSPLHF. The CDR3, as DNA: TGTGCCAGTAGTGTACGGCTCGGTAATTCACCCCTCCACTTT.

This sequence joins TRBV28 and TRBJ1-2, with D perhaps TRBD1 (5 bases). The CDR3 has 14 residues. The V gene's germline CDR1 is MDHEN and CDR2 SYDVKM. V was trimmed by 2 bases and J by 8 bases, leaving 15 bases between them. The CDR3 region has the DNA TGTGCCAGCAGTTTAATAGGAAGGGGCAACGGCTACACCTTC. Amino acid sequence: CASSLIGRGNGYTF.

This clonotype appeared once. The chain recombines TRBV14 with TRBJ1-4; D remains ambiguous. V was trimmed by 6 bases and J by 8 bases, leaving 16 bases between them. CDR1 and CDR2 (germline): SGHDN, FVKESK. The CDR3 is made up of 14 amino acids. The CDR3 spells CASSPFSGAEKLFF. The DNA for the CDR3 is TGTGCCAGCAGTCCCTTTAGTGGTGCGGAAAAACTGTTTTTT.

The chain combines TRBV7-8 with TRBJ1-5; D ambiguous. The germline V and J ends were trimmed by 1 base and 7 bases, with 8 bases remaining between them. The CDR3 loop spans 13 amino acids. Germline V CDR1 and CDR2: SGHVS, FQNEAQ. CDR3 DNA: TGTGCCAGCAGCTTAGAAGGGTACCAGCCCCAGCATTTT. Protein product: CASSLEGYQPQHF.

This clonotype was counted only a few times. The chain carries TRBV20-1 and TRBJ2-1, with 7 bases that match TRBD2. CDR1 is DFQATT, CDR2 SNEGSKA, per germline (reference sequence). CDR3 length equals 13 residues. The V segment lost 5 bases and the J segment 5 bases; nucleotides outside the gene matches: 6. CDR3 coding DNA: TGCAGTGCTCGAGGTCTAGCGGACAATGAGCAGTTCTTC. Protein product: CSARGLADNEQFF.

The gene calls are TRBV6-1 and TRBJ2-3; D uncertain. Per the germline V gene, CDR1 is MNHNS and CDR2 is SASEGT. Trimming shortened V by 6 bases and J by 0 bases, and 10 bases separated the two germline ends. The CDR3 totals 14 residues. The CDR3 here is CASSQVPSTDTQYF. As DNA, the CDR3 is TGTGCCAGCAGCCAGGTTCCTAGCACAGATACGCAGTATTTT.

This clonotype showed up just a few times. V usage is TRBV6-5 and J usage is TRBJ2-1, with 7 bases aligning to TRBD2. V shed 6 bases, J shed 10 bases, and the junction held 9 bases outside the gene matches. The CDR3 has 13 residues. CDR1 MNHEY and CDR2 SVGAGI come from the germline V gene. CDR3 nucleotides: TGTGCCAGCAGGTTCGCGGGAGCTCGGGAGCAGTTCTTC. Its translation is CASRFAGAREQFF.

This clonotype was recorded many times. V is TRBV15 and J is TRBJ1-5, with D maybe TRBD1 (5 bases). CDR3 length equals 14 residues. V lost 4 bases, J lost 4 bases, and 11 bases lay in between. Per the germline V gene, CDR1 is LNHNV and CDR2 is YYDKDF (reference sequence). This CDR3 is CATSKDNGNQPQHF. CDR3 DNA sequence: TGTGCCACCAGCAAGGACAATGGAAATCAGCCCCAGCATTTT.

The CDR3 here is CASSDPGDGSDTEAFF. CDR3 coding DNA: TGTGCCAGCAGTGATCCGGGGGACGGATCGGACACTGAAGCTTTCTTT. The V call is TRBV25-1, the J call TRBJ1-1; D may be TRBD1 (5 bases). The CDR3 runs 16 residues. Looked up from germline, CDR1 is MGHDK and CDR2 is SYGVNS. Between the trimmed V and J ends, which lost 3 bases and 3 bases, there was a span of 17 bases.

This clonotype was observed many times. The chain is built from TRBV27 and TRBJ1-5; D gene ambiguous. CDR1 and CDR2 from the germline V gene are MNHEY and SMNVEV (reference sequence). The CDR3 spans 13 residues. V was pared by 4 bases and J by 4 bases, with 8 bases between. The CDR3 coding sequence is TGTGCCAGCAGTTCCACATGGAATCAGCCCCAGCATTTT. It specifies CASSSTWNQPQHF.

This clonotype turned up a few times. The V call is TRBV4-1, the J call TRBJ2-3, with D maybe TRBD2 (5 bases). Trimming took off 0 bases at V and 5 bases at J, with 21 bases between the two ends. Germline CDR1 MGHRA, CDR2 YSYEKL. There are 18 residues in the CDR3. CDR3 sequence reads: CASSQEGVTFEGEDTQYF. In nucleotides, the CDR3 is TGCGCCAGCAGCCAAGAAGGTGTAACATTTGAGGGTGAAGATACGCAGTATTTT.

This clonotype was counted ten times or more. The chain uses TRBV11-2 and TRBJ2-1, with D possibly TRBD1 on 7 matching bases. There are 14 residues in the CDR3. The V gene's germline CDR1 is SGHAT and CDR2 FQNNGV. The V and J ends lost 4 bases and 5 bases respectively, with 12 bases between them. The DNA for the CDR3 is TGTGCCAGCAGCTGGAGGGGGCCGAACAATGAGCAGTTCTTC. Residues: CASSWRGPNNEQFF.

This clonotype was observed a few times. This chain connects TRBV29-1 to TRBJ2-1; D gene unclear. The CDR3 loop spans 10 amino acids. V was cut by 4 bases and J by 9 bases, with 7 bases left in between. Per germline, CDR1 SQVTM and CDR2 ANQGSEA. This CDR3 reads CSVVDSEQFF. The CDR3 coding sequence is TGCAGCGTTGTAGACTCTGAGCAGTTCTTC.

This clonotype was counted at least ten times. The chain combines TRBV7-2 with TRBJ1-4; TRBD1 matches 8 bases. Germline V lookup: CDR1 SGHTA, CDR2 FQGNSA. CDR3 length: 14 amino acids. Losses at the gene ends were 5 bases for V and 7 bases for J; bases not matched to a gene: 6. CDR3 in DNA: TGTGCCAGCAGCCAGGACAGGGTTGGTGAAAAACTGTTTTTT. This codes for CASSQDRVGEKLFF.

This clonotype was found many times. This chain connects TRBV7-3 to TRBJ1-1; D unclear. V was clipped by 5 bases and J by 1 base, with 14 bases between them. Germline lookup yields CDR1 SGHTA and CDR2 FQGTGA. The CDR3 contains 15 residues. Written as DNA, the CDR3 is TGTGCCAGCAGCCCCCAAGGAGGGAGGAACACTGAAGCTTTCTTT. Its protein product is CASSPQGGRNTEAFF.

This chain links TRBV7-9 with TRBJ2-1; 9 bases are shared with TRBD1. The CDR3 spans 15 residues. V lost 5 bases and J lost 0; bases outside the gene matches: 2. CDR1 and CDR2 (germline): SEHNR, FQNEAQ (reference sequence). CDR3 sequence (DNA): TGTGCCAGCAGCCAGACAGGGGGCTCCTACAATGAGCAGTTCTTC. Amino acid sequence: CASSQTGGSYNEQFF.

This clonotype occurred many times. The genes are TRBV23-1 and TRBJ1-2, with D possibly being TRBD1 (5 bases). TRBV23-1 is an ORF, and what it does is uncertain. The CDR3 consists of 14 residues. V was pared by 1 base and J by 6 bases, with 12 bases between. CDR3 sequence reads: CASSQFPGSHGYTF. The CDR3 nucleotides read TGCGCCAGCAGTCAATTTCCAGGGTCTCATGGCTACACCTTC.

As for this clonotype: It may be a read error: a sequence one base away is much more abundant. The chain links TRBV6-1 to TRBJ1-5; D unresolved. The V and J ends lost 2 bases and 9 bases respectively, with 14 bases between them. This CDR3 spans 14 amino acids. Germline V gene data show CDR1 as MNHNS and CDR2 as SASEGT. In DNA form, the CDR3 reads TGTGCCAGCAGTGAAAATGCAGCTCCAGGGCCCCAGCATTTT. It translates to CASSENAAPGPQHF.

This rearrangement joins TRBV5-1 to TRBJ2-7, with 9 bases that match TRBD1. The germline V gene has CDR1 SGHRS and CDR2 YFSETQ. The V gene end was trimmed by 4 bases and the J gene end by 13 bases; junction bases not matched to a gene: 15. The length of the CDR3 is 14 residues. The CDR3 reads CASSLTHQGQGQYF. The CDR3 nucleotides are TGCGCCAGCAGCCTAACTCATCAAGGACAGGGGCAATACTTC.

This clonotype showed up many times. V and J are TRBV7-3 and TRBJ2-1; 10 nucleotides agree with TRBD2. The CDR3 consists of 15 residues. Looked up from germline, CDR1 is SGHTA and CDR2 is FQGTGA. V lost 4 bases and J lost 5; bases outside the gene matches: 5. CDR3 sequence (DNA): TGTGCCAGCAGCTCACTCGGACTAGCGGACAATGAGCAGTTCTTC. It specifies CASSSLGLADNEQFF.

This clonotype has just a few counts. The chain is built from TRBV7-8 and TRBJ2-7; D not certain. Germline V CDR1 and CDR2: SGHVS, FQNEAQ. This CDR3 region has 12 residues. The ends were cut back, 3 bases at V and 3 bases at J, with 6 bases in the middle. CDR3 protein: CASSFAGYEQYF. The CDR3 coding sequence is TGTGCCAGCAGCTTTGCTGGCTACGAGCAGTACTTC.

This sequence joins TRBV15 and TRBJ2-5; D call uncertain. CDR3 size: 15 residues. V shed 0 bases and J shed 5 bases, with 13 bases lying between them. Germline V gene lookup returns CDR1 LNHNV and CDR2 YYDKDF (reference sequence). For the CDR3, the DNA is TGTGCCACCAGCAGAGAGTACGGAGCAGGCGAGACCCAGTACTTC. Amino acid sequence: CATSREYGAGETQYF.

This clonotype was observed many times. J is TRBJ1-1 and V is TRBV4-3, with TRBD1 as a possible D gene (6 bases). The CDR3 loop spans 14 amino acids. The V end was cut by 4 bases, the J end by 6 bases, with 15 bases between. Germline assignment: CDR1 LGHNA and CDR2 YSLEER. The chain's CDR3 is CASSLRAGAPEAFF. In DNA, the CDR3 is TGCGCCAGCAGCCTCCGAGCGGGGGCCCCTGAAGCTTTCTTT.

This clonotype was seen ten or more times. CDR3 bases: TGTGCCATCAGGCAAGGGGGTGGCGATGAGCAGTTCTTC. Its protein product is CAIRQGGGDEQFF. This chain uses TRBV10-3 with TRBJ2-1; TRBD1 is a possible D gene (6 bases). Trimming removed 6 bases from V and 8 bases from J, with 14 bases in between. This CDR3 contains 13 residues. Germline V gene sequence: CDR1 ENHRY, CDR2 SYGVKD.

CDR3 bases: TGTGCCAGCAGCGTAACAGGGCTCGACACAGATACGCAGTATTTT. Its protein is CASSVTGLDTDTQYF. This rearrangement joins TRBV11-3 to TRBJ2-3, with D perhaps TRBD1 (6 bases). Germline CDR1 is SGHNT and CDR2 is YENEEA. The CDR3 loop spans 15 amino acids. Trimming cost V 5 bases and J 2 bases, with 14 bases left between them.

V usage is TRBV12-3 or TRBV12-4 and J usage is TRBJ2-5; 12 bases are a match to TRBD1. This CDR3 region has 15 residues. V lost 6 bases to trimming and J lost 4 bases; unmatched junction nucleotides: 6. The CDR3 loop is CASSPGTGGRETQYF. The CDR3 DNA reads as TGTGCCAGCAGCCCGGGGACAGGGGGCAGAGAGACCCAGTACTTC.

In its sample, this clonotype was seen many times. The genes are TRBV29-1 and TRBJ2-5; 9 nucleotides line up with TRBD2. With 6 bases clipped from V and 1 base from J, the junction kept 6 bases outside the gene matches. The CDR3 is made up of 14 amino acids. Germline assignment: CDR1 SQVTM and CDR2 ANQGSEA. The CDR3 here is CSVVLAGLQETQYF. The DNA for the CDR3 is TGCAGCGTCGTTCTAGCGGGGCTCCAAGAGACCCAGTACTTC.

The table lists this clonotype with many counts. The chain joins TRBV4-1 to TRBJ2-1; D is ambiguous. Trimming stripped 4 bases from V and 6 bases from J, with 19 bases between. The CDR3 runs to 16 residues. Germline V gene data show CDR1 as MGHRA and CDR2 as YSYEKL. The CDR3 nucleotides are TGCGCCAGCAGCCTAAAGATCCTAGTCTTGGGCAATGAGCAGTTCTTC. Translation gives CASSLKILVLGNEQFF.

The chain couples TRBV20-1 to TRBJ2-7; D might be TRBD1 or TRBD2, each matching 5 bases. This CDR3 contains 14 residues. Trimming removed 2 bases at V and 3 bases at J, with 14 bases between. Germline V gene data show CDR1 as DFQATT and CDR2 as SNEGSKA (reference sequence). CDR3 bases: TGCAGTGCTAGAAGTTCGGGGCAGCGCTACGAGCAGTACTTC. Protein sequence: CSARSSGQRYEQYF.

This clonotype was detected many times. The chain joins TRBV7-2 to TRBJ2-1, with D possibly being TRBD1 (6 bases). CDR1 is SGHTA, CDR2 FQGNSA, per germline. The length of the CDR3 is 14 residues. Trimming cost V 2 bases and J 8 bases, with 13 bases left between them. CDR3 nucleotide sequence: TGTGCCAGCAGCTTATCGGCAGGGGTTCATGAGCAGTTCTTC. Protein: CASSLSAGVHEQFF.

V is TRBV5-1 and J is TRBJ1-1; no reliable D call. The germline V and J ends were trimmed by 1 base and 0 bases, with 7 bases remaining between them. The CDR3 runs 14 residues. Germline CDR1 is SGHRS and CDR2 is YFSETQ. The CDR3 DNA sequence: TGCGCCAGCAGCTTGAGCACGATGAACACTGAAGCTTTCTTT. As protein: CASSLSTMNTEAFF. The full variable domain, in which reference TRBV5-1 and TRBJ1-1 provide the parts outside the CDR3, is KAGVTQTPRYLIKTRGQQVTLSCSPISGHRSVSWYQQTPGQGLQFLFEYFSETQRNKGNFPGRFSGRQFSNSRSEMNVSTLELGDSALYLCASSLSTMNTEAFFGQGTRLTVV.